What follows describes a single T cell receptor (beta chain). What it binds is unknown. The sample comes from a study of T-cell memory formation after mild COVID-19. TCRdb reprocessed the 5' RACE reads with MiXCR, giving one entry per CDR3 protein. The table lists over 150,000 distinct CDR3 sequences, 20% to 25% of them singletons. Notes on the study in general: The appearance of some responding clones in pre-infection memory suggested that cross-reactive memory joined.

This CDR3 is 15 amino acids long. Per germline, CDR1 SQVTM and CDR2 ANQGSEA. Losses at the gene ends were 2 bases for V and 1 base for J; bases not matched to a gene: 2. The chain links TRBV29-1 to TRBJ2-5; 12 nucleotides agree with TRBD2. The source of this sequence is an adult woman who had mild COVID-19 (a few samples of this study predate the infection). Cell type and time point are not known. The sequencing sample was made of PBMCs or a T cell subset sorted from them (not recorded which). The CDR3 DNA reads as TGCAGCGTTGAACTAGCGGGGGGGTTCCAAGAGACCCAGTACTTC. This encodes CSVELAGGFQETQYF. Supplemented by reference TRBV29-1 and TRBJ2-5, the full variable domain reads SAVISQKPSRDICQRGTSLTIQCQVDSQVTMMFWYRQQPGQSLTLIATANQGSEATYESGFVIDKFPISRPNLTFSTLTVSNMSPEDSSIYLCSVELAGGFQETQYFGPGTRLLVL.